These T cell receptor beta chains were read from a single sample in a study of cytomegalovirus exposure and HLA in healthy donors. Method: immunoSEQ multiplex PCR; TCRdb's copy keeps in-frame clones and lacks some. The repertoire holds around 100,000 clones, with about 75% as singletons. The sequencing input was PBMCs. These receptors originate from a male donor in good health and CMV-seropositive. Both conserved end residues are part of each CDR3. The D gene is left open where the match is weak. Only some rows state a clone size, as once, few, many or a class for expanded clones.

J,size,V,D,DNA,CDR3
TRBJ2-2,NA,TRBV5-6,TRBD2,TGTGCCAGCAGCTTCCGACTAGCGGGGAACACCGGGGAGCTGTTTTTT,CASSFRLAGNTGELFF
TRBJ2-7,few,TRBV5-4,TRBD2,TGTGCCAGCAGTCCGGGGGGTTCAGTCCTATACGAGCAGTACTTC,CASSPGGSVLYEQYF
TRBJ2-1,NA,TRBV5-1,NA,TGCGCCAGCAGCTCCAGCGGAAGGACAGACAATGAGCAGTTCTTC,CASSSSGRTDNEQFF
TRBJ2-7,NA,TRBV30,TRBD1,TGTGCCTGGAGTGTGGGGCAGGGGGCGTACAAGCAGTACTTC,CAWSVGQGAYKQYF
TRBJ1-5,NA,TRBV5-6,NA,TGTGCCAGCAGCCGCGGATGGGGGGAGAAAAATCAGCCCCAGCATTTT,CASSRGWGEKNQPQHF
TRBJ1-2,NA,TRBV5-1,NA,TGCGCCAGCAGCTCGGACAGCACAATATATGGCTACACCTTC,CASSSDSTIYGYTF
TRBJ2-7,NA,TRBV27,NA,TGTGCCAGCAGTTCCCCTGGTAGGTCCAGGGGGGCGTCCTACGAGCAGTACTTC,CASSSPGRSRGASYEQYF
TRBJ2-5,NA,TRBV27,TRBD2,TGTGCCAGCAGTCTTCTAGCGGGGGGCAGGGGGGAGACCCAGTACTTC,CASSLLAGGRGETQYF
TRBJ1-1,NA,TRBV29-1,NA,TGCAGCTCCCCGGACCTTGGGAGCACTGAAGCTTTCTTT,CSSPDLGSTEAFF
TRBJ2-5,NA,TRBV28,NA,TGTGCCAGCGGATCTTCTAGCGTGGAGACCCAGTACTTC,CASGSSSVETQYF
TRBJ2-3,once,TRBV10-2,NA,TGCGCCAGCAGTGACGACAGGGCAGGGGGGTATAGTACGCAGTATTTT,CASSDDRAGGYSTQYF
TRBJ2-5,NA,TRBV14,TRBD1,TGTGCCAGCAGCCAGCGGACAGGGTTGATAGAGACCCAGTACTTC,CASSQRTGLIETQYF
TRBJ1-2,once,TRBV30,NA,TGTGCCTGGACAACCACCCGGAGCTATGGCTACACCTTC,CAWTTTRSYGYTF
TRBJ1-6,few,TRBV6-5,TRBD1,TGTGCCAGCAGTCAAGACAGGGGGAATTCACCCCTCCACTTT,CASSQDRGNSPLHF
TRBJ1-1,NA,TRBV25-1,TRBD1,TGTGCCAGCAGCACTGGACAGGGTACTGAAGCTTTCTTT,CASSTGQGTEAFF
TRBJ2-7,NA,TRBV9,NA,TGTGCCAGCACCCTCGGGTGCGAGCAGTACTTC,CASTLGCEQYF
TRBJ2-3,NA,TRBV7-2,TRBD2,TGTGCCAGCAGCCGAGCGGGGGCCACTAGGGATACGCAGTATTTT,CASSRAGATRDTQYF
TRBJ1-4,NA,TRBV9,NA,TGTGCCAGCACCGACCGGGAGAGGCGACAGTATGAAAAACTGTTTTTT,CASTDRERRQYEKLFF